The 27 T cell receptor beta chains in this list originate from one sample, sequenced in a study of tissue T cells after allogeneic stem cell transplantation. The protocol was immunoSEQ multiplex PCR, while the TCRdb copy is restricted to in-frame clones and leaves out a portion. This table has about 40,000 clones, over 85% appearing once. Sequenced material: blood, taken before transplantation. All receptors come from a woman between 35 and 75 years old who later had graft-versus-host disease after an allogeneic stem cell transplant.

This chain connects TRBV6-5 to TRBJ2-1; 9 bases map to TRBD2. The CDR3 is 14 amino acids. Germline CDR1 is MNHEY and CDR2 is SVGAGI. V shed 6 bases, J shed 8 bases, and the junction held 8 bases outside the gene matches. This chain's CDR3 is CASSRGREGYEQFF. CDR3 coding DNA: TGTGCCAGCAGCCGGGGGCGGGAGGGCTATGAGCAGTTCTTC.

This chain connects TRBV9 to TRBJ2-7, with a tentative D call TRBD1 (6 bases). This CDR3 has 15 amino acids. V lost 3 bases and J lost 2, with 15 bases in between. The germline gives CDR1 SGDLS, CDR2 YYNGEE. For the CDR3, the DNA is TGTGCCAGCAGCGCAACAGGGCAATCGACCTACGAGCAGTACTTC. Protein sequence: CASSATGQSTYEQYF.

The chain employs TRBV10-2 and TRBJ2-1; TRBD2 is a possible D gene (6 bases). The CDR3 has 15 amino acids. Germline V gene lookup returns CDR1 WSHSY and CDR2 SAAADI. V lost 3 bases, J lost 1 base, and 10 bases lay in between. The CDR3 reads CASSEGRGSYNEQFF. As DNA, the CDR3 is TGCGCCAGCAGTGAAGGTCGGGGGTCCTACAATGAGCAGTTCTTC.

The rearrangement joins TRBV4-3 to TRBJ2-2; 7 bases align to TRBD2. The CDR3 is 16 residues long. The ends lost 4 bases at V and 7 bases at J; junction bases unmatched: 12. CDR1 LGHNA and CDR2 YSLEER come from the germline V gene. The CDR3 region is CASSPALAGKIGELFF. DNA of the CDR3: TGCGCCAGCAGCCCCGCCTTAGCGGGTAAAATCGGGGAGCTGTTTTTT.

CDR3 DNA sequence: TGTGCCAGTAGTATTGGGCTCCTAGGGGGAAACATTCAGTACTTC. Translating gives CASSIGLLGGNIQYF. This chain uses TRBV19 with TRBJ2-4; possibly TRBD1 for D (6 bases). CDR1 LNHDA and CDR2 SQIVND come from the germline V gene (reference sequence). V lost 3 bases to trimming and J lost 6 bases, with 15 bases between them. CDR3 length equals 15 residues.

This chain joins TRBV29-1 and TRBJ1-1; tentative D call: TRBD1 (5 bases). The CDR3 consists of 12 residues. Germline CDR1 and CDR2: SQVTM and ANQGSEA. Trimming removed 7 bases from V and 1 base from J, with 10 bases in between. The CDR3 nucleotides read TGCAGCGCCTACCAGGGGAACACTGAAGCTTTCTTT. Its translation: CSAYQGNTEAFF.

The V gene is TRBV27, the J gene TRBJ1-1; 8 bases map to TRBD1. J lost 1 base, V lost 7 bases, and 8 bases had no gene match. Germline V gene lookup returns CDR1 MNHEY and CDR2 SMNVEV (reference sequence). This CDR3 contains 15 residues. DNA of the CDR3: TGTGCCAGCATCTCGTCTGGGACAGGGAACACTGAAGCTTTCTTT. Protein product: CASISSGTGNTEAFF.

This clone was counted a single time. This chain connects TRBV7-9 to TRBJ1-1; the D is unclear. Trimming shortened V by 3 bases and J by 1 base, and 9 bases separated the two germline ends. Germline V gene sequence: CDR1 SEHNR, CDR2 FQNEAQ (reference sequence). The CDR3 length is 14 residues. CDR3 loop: CASSFSPKNTEAFF. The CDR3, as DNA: TGTGCCAGCAGCTTTTCTCCCAAGAACACTGAAGCTTTCTTT.

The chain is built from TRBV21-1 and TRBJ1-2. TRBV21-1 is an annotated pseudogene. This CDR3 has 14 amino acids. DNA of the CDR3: TGTGCCAGCAGCAAGGCCCCGACCACTGATGGCTACACCTTC. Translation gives CASSKAPTTDGYTF.

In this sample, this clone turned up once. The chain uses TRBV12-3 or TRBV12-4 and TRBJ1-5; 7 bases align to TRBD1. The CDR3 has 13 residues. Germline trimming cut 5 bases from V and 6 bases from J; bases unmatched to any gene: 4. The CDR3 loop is CASSRDSIQPQHF. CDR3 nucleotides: TGTGCCAGCAGTCGGGACAGTATTCAGCCCCAGCATTTT.

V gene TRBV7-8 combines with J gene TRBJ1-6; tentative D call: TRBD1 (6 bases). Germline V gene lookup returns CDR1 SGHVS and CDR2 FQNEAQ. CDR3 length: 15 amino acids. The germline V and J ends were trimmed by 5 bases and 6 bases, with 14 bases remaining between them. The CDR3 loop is CASSGLQGRNSPLHF. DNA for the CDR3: TGTGCCAGCAGCGGTTTACAGGGTCGTAATTCACCCCTCCACTTT. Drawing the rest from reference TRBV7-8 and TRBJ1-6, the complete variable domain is GAGVSQSPRYKVAKRGQDVALRCDPISGHVSLFWYQQALGQGPEFLTYFQNEAQLDKSGLPSDRFFAERPEGSVSTLKIQRTQQEDSAVYLCASSGLQGRNSPLHFGNGTRLTVT.

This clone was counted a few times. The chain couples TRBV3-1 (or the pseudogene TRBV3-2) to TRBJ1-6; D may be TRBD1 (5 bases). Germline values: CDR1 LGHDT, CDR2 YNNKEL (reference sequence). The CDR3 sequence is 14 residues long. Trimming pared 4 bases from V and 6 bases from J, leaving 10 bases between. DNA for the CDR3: TGTGCCAGCAGCCCCGGCAGGGTTAATTCACCCCTCCACTTT. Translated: CASSPGRVNSPLHF.

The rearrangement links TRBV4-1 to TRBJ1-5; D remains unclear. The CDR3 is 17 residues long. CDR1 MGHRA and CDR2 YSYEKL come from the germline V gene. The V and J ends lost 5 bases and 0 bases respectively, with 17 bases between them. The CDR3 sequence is CASSTRFEVYSNQPQHF. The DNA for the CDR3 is TGCGCCAGCAGCACCCGATTTGAGGTCTATAGCAATCAGCCCCAGCATTTT.

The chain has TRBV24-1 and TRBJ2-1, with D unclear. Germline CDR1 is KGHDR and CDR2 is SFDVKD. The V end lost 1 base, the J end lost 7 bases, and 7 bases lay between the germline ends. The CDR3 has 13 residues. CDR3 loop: CATSDFRANEQFF. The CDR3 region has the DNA TGTGCCACCAGTGATTTCCGGGCTAATGAGCAGTTCTTC.

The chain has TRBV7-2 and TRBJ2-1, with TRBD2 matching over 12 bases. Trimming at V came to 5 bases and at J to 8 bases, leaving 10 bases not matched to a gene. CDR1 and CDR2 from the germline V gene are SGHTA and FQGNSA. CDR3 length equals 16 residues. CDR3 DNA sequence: TGTGCCAGCAGCGTACCTAGGACTAGCGGGGCGGATGAGCAGTTCTTC. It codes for CASSVPRTSGADEQFF.

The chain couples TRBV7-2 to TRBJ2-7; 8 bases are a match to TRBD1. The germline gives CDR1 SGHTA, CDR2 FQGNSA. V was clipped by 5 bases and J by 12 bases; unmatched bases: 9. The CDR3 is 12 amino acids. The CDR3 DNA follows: TGTGCCAGCAGCCAGAACAGGGGGAACCCGTACTTC. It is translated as CASSQNRGNPYF.

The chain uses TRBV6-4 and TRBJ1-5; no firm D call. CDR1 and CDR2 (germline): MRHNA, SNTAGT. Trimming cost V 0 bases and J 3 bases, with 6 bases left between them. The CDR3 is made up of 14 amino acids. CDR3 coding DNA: TGTGCCAGCAGTGACTCTTCCCACAATCAGCCCCAGCATTTT. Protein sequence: CASSDSSHNQPQHF.

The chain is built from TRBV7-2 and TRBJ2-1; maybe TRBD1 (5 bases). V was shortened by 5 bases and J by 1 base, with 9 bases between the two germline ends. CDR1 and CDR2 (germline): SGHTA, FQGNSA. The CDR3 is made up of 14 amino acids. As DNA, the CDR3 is TGTGCCAGCAGCCCCGACAGATCCTACAATGAGCAGTTCTTC. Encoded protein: CASSPDRSYNEQFF.

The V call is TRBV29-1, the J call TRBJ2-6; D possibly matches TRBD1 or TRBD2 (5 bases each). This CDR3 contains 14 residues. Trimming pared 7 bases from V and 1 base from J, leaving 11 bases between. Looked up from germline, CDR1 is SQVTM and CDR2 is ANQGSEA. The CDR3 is CSAAWGSGANVLTF. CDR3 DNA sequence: TGCAGCGCCGCTTGGGGGTCTGGGGCCAACGTCCTGACTTTC.

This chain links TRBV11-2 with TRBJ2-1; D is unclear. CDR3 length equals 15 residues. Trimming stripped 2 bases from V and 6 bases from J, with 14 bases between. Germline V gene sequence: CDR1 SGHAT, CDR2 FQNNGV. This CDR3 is CASSLMGYFGNEQFF. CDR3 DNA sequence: TGTGCCAGCAGCTTAATGGGTTACTTCGGCAATGAGCAGTTCTTC.

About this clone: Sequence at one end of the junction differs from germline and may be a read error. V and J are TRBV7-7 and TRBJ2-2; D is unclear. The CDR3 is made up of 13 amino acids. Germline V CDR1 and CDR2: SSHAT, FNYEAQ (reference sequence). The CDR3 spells CASSLGNTGELFF. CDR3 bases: TGTGCTAGCAGCTTAGGGAACACCGGGGAGCTGTTTTTT.

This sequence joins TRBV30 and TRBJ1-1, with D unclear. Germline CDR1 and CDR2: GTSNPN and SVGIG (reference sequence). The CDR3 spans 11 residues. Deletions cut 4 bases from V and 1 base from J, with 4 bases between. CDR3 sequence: CAWNRNTEAFF. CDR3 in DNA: TGTGCCTGGAACAGGAACACTGAAGCTTTCTTT.

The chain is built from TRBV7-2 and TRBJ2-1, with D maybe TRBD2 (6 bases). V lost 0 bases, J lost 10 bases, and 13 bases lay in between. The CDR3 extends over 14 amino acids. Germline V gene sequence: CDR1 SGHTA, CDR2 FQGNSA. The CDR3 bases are TGTGCCAGCAGCTTAGCCCCGACTAGAAGCGAGCAGTTCTTC. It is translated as CASSLAPTRSEQFF.

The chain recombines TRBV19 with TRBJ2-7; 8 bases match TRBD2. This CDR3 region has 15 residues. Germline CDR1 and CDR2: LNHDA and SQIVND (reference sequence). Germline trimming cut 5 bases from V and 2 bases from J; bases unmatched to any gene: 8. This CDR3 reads CASSGQLAETYEQYF. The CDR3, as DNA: TGTGCCAGTAGTGGCCAACTAGCGGAGACCTACGAGCAGTACTTC.

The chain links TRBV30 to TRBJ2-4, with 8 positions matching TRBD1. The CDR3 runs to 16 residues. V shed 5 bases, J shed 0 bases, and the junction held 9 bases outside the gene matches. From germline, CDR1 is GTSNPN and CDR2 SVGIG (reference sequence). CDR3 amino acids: CAWHPGQGEAKNIQYF. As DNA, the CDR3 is TGTGCCTGGCACCCCGGACAGGGAGAAGCCAAAAACATTCAGTACTTC.

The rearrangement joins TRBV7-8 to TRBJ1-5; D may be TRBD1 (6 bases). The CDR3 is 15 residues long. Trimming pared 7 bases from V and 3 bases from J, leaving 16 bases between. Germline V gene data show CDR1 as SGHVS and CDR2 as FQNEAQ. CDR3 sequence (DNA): TGTGCCAGCACCCCGGGGGCGGGGGACAATCAGCCCCAGCATTTT. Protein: CASTPGAGDNQPQHF.

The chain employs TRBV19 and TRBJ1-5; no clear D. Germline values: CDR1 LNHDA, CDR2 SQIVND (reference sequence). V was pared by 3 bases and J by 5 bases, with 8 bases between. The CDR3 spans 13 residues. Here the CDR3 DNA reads TGTGCCAGTAGTATTGGCAGAGATCAGCCCCAGCATTTT. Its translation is CASSIGRDQPQHF.